This paragraph reports one T cell receptor (beta chain). Its specificity is unknown. V lost 2 bases to trimming and J lost 6 bases, with 20 bases between them. Germline V gene data show CDR1 as MNHEY and CDR2 as SMNVEV (reference sequence). The CDR3 spans 17 residues. The data were produced by immunoSEQ multiplex PCR, yet TCRdb's version contains in-frame clones alone and is incomplete. The table records about 70,000 clones, nearly 95% of them present only once. The validation cohort, a group of some 120 subjects, included the donors and was separate from the roughly 700-subject first cohort. These data originate in a study of cytomegalovirus exposure and HLA in healthy donors. Overall study findings and caveats: Using the classifier, cytomegalovirus status was reportedly diagnosed with high specificity and sensitivity. In vitro confirmation showed three CMV-associated chains to be CMV antigen specific.

The origin of this receptor is a man younger than 30 in good health and CMV-seropositive. The sample was PBMCs. This chain links TRBV27 with TRBJ2-1; D may be TRBD2 (5 bases). The CDR3 is CASSLKVSRRMGNEQFF. The DNA for the CDR3 is TGTGCCAGCAGTTTAAAAGTCTCTAGGAGGATGGGCAATGAGCAGTTCTTC.